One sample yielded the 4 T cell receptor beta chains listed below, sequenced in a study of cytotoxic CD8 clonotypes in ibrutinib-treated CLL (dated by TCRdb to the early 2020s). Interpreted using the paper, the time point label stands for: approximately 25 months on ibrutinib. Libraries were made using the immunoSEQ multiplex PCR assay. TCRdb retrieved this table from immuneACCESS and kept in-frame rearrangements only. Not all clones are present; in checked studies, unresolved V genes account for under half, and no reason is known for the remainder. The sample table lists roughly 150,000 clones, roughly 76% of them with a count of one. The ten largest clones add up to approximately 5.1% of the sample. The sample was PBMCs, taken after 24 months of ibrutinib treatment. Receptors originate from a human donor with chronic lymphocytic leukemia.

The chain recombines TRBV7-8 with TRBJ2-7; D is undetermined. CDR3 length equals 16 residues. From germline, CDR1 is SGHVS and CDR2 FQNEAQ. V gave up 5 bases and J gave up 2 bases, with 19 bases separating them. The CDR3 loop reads CASSRGPRHTTYEQYF. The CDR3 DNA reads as TGTGCCAGCAGCAGAGGCCCCAGACACACCACCTACGAGCAGTACTTC.

CDR3 nucleotide sequence: TGTGCCAGCAGTTTTGGGGGACAGTACCCCACAGATACGCAGTATTTT. Protein sequence: CASSFGGQYPTDTQYF. The chain joins TRBV28 to TRBJ2-3; 7 bases fit TRBD1. Trimming removed 3 bases from V and 2 bases from J; junction bases left unmatched: 8. Germline CDR1 MDHEN, CDR2 SYDVKM. The CDR3 is made up of 16 amino acids.

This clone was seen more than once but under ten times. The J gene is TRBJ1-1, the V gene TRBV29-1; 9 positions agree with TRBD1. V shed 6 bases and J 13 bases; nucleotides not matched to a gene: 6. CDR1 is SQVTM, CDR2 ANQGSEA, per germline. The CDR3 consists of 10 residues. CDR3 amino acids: CSVGDRAVFF. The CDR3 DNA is TGCAGCGTCGGGGACAGGGCGGTTTTCTTT. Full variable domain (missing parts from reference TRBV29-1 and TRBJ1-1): SAVISQKPSRDICQRGTSLTIQCQVDSQVTMMFWYRQQPGQSLTLIATANQGSEATYESGFVIDKFPISRPNLTFSTLTVSNMSPEDSSIYLCSVGDRAVFFGQGTRLTVV.

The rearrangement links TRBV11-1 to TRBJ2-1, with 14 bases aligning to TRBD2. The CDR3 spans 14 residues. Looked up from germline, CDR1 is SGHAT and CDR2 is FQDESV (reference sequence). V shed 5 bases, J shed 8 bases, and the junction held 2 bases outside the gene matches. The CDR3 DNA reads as TGTGCCAGCAGCCGACTAGCGGGAGGGTATGAGCAGTTCTTC. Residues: CASSRLAGGYEQFF. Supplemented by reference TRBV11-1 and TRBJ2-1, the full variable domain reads EAEVAQSPRYKITEKSQAVAFWCDPISGHATLYWYRQILGQGPELLVQFQDESVVDDSQLPKDRFSAERLKGVDSTLKIQPAELGDSAMYLCASSRLAGGYEQFFGPGTRLTVL.